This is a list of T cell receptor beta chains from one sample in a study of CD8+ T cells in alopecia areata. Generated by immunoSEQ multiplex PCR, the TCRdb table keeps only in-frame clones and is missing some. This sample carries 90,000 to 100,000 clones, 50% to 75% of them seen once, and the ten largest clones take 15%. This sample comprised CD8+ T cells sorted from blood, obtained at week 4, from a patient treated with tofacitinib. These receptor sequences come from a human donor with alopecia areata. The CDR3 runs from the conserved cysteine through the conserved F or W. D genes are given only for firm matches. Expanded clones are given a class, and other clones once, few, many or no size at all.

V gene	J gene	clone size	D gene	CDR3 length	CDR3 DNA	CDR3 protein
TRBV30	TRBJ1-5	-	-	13	TGTGCCTGGGCACAGGGAAATGGTCAGCCCCAGCATTTT	CAWAQGNGQPQHF
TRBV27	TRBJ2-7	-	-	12	TGTGCCAGCAGTTCCGAAGGGATCGAGCAGTACTTC	CASSSEGIEQYF
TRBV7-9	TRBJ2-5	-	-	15	TGTGCCAGCAGTCGACCACAGGGCGCCGGGGAGACCCAGTACTTC	CASSRPQGAGETQYF
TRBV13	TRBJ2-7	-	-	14	TGTGCCAGCAGCCTTACAGGGAGGTCCTACGAGCAGTACTTC	CASSLTGRSYEQYF
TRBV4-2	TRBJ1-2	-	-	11	TGTGCCAGCAGTTCTGGGGCTGGCTACACCTTC	CASSSGAGYTF
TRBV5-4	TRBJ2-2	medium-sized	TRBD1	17	TGTGCCAGCAGCTTATACAGGGGCCGTGCGAACACCGGGGAGCTGTTTTTT	CASSLYRGRANTGELFF
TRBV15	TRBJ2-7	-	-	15	TGTGCCACCAGCAGAGCAGAAACGGGAGTCGGCGAGCAGTACTTC	CATSRAETGVGEQYF
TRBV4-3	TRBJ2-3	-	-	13	TGCGCCAGCAGCCAAGATAGAGGAGATACGCAGTATTTT	CASSQDRGDTQYF
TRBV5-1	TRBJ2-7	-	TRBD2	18	TGCGCCAGCAGCTTGCGGGCCGATCTAGCGGGAGTTCACTACGAGCAGTACTTC	CASSLRADLAGVHYEQYF
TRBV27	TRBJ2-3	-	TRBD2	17	TGTGCCAGCAGTCCCGGGACTAGCGGGGGGGCCGAAGATACGCAGTATTTT	CASSPGTSGGAEDTQYF
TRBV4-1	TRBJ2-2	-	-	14	TGCGCCAGCAGCCGTCCAGCGAGCACCGGGGAGCTGTTTTTT	CASSRPASTGELFF
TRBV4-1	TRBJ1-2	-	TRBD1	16	TGCGCCAGCAGCCTTCAAGGGGGACAGGGGGCTTCTGGCTACACCTTC	CASSLQGGQGASGYTF
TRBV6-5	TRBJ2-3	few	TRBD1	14	TGTGCCAGCAGTGGGACAGGGATGCAAGATACGCAGTATTTT	CASSGTGMQDTQYF
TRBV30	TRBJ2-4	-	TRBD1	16	TGTGCCTGGTCTGTACGGTACAGGGGGCTAAAAAACATTCAGTACTTC	CAWSVRYRGLKNIQYF
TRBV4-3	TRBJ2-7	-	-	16	TGCGCCAGCAGCCAAGATTTGTTTCCGGGGACCTACGAGCAGTACTTC	CASSQDLFPGTYEQYF